The 24 T cell receptor beta chains presented below share a single source sample, sequenced in a study of cytomegalovirus exposure and HLA in healthy donors. PCR amplification relied on 60 Vbeta primers (plus 13 Jbeta primers). The protocol was immunoSEQ multiplex PCR, while the TCRdb copy is restricted to in-frame clones and leaves out a portion. The table shows under 200,000 clones, with about an eighth occurring only once. Sequenced sample: PBMCs. These receptors originate from a man in his fifties in good health and CMV-seropositive.

The J gene is TRBJ1-2, the V gene TRBV2; 9 bases are a match to TRBD1. The CDR3 is 15 residues long. Unmatched junction bases numbered 7, after V lost 6 bases and J lost 2 bases. The germline CDR1 and CDR2 sequences are SNHLY and FYNNEI. CDR3: CASSGQGITNYGYTF. DNA of the CDR3: TGTGCCAGCAGCGGACAGGGGATCACCAACTATGGCTACACCTTC.

This clone was recorded a few times. The chain is built from TRBV5-1 and TRBJ2-7; 9 bases map to TRBD1. Per germline, CDR1 SGHRS and CDR2 YFSETQ. V lost 0 bases and J lost 8; bases outside the gene matches: 12. The CDR3 contains 16 residues. The DNA for the CDR3 is TGCGCCAGCAGCTTGGACCCCGGGACAGGGAACTCCAAGCAGTACTTC. Residues: CASSLDPGTGNSKQYF.

The rearrangement uses TRBV4-1 and TRBJ2-7; D possibly corresponds to TRBD1 (7 bases). The germline V gene encodes CDR1 MGHRA and CDR2 YSYEKL. Between the trimmed V and J ends, which lost 0 bases and 0 bases, there was a span of 15 bases. This CDR3 is 17 amino acids long. CDR3 in DNA: TGCGCCAGCAGCCAAGAGAGGTCAGGGGGAGGCTCCTACGAGCAGTACTTC. It codes for CASSQERSGGGSYEQYF.

This chain links TRBV9 with TRBJ2-3; no firm D call. The CDR3 contains 12 residues. Trimming removed 4 bases at V and 4 bases at J, with 7 bases between. In germline, CDR1 is SGDLS, CDR2 YYNGEE. The CDR3 is CASSPGADTQYF. DNA of the CDR3: TGTGCCAGCAGCCCAGGCGCAGATACGCAGTATTTT. Together with reference TRBV9 and TRBJ2-3, the CDR3 gives the full variable domain: DSGVTQTPKHLITATGQRVTLRCSPRSGDLSVYWYQQSLDQGLQFLIQYYNGEERAKGNILERFSAQQFPDLHSELNLSSLELGDSALYFCASSPGADTQYFGPGTRLTVL.

In its sample, this clone was seen a few times. The genes are TRBV28 and TRBJ1-4, with a weak D call TRBD1 (5 bases). Germline V gene data show CDR1 as MDHEN and CDR2 as SYDVKM. CDR3 length equals 14 residues. V was clipped by 10 bases and J by 2 bases, with 14 bases between them. The CDR3, as DNA: TGTGCCACCAAGGAGGGGAGCACTAATGAAAAACTGTTTTTT. This gives the protein CATKEGSTNEKLFF.

The chain links TRBV9 to TRBJ1-2, with 7 bases matching TRBD1. The ends lost 4 bases at V and 3 bases at J; junction bases unmatched: 9. The germline CDR1 and CDR2 sequences are SGDLS and YYNGEE. This CDR3 has 15 residues. The CDR3, as DNA: TGTGCCAGCAGCCCGAGACAGGGTGGGTACTATGGCTACACCTTC. Protein sequence: CASSPRQGGYYGYTF.

The chain recombines TRBV4-3 with TRBJ1-1; the match to TRBD1 covers 10 bases. CDR1 and CDR2 from the germline V gene are LGHNA and YSLEER. The CDR3 loop spans 17 amino acids. The J segment lost 5 bases and the V segment lost 1 base, leaving 10 bases of the junction unmatched. The CDR3 DNA is TGCGCCAGCAGCCAAGGGAGACAGGGGGCAGGGTGGACTGAAGCTTTCTTT. This gives the protein CASSQGRQGAGWTEAFF.

The gene calls are TRBV27 and TRBJ2-3; 7 nucleotides agree with TRBD2. V lost 2 bases and J lost 1; bases outside the gene matches: 0. The V gene's germline CDR1 is MNHEY and CDR2 SMNVEV (reference sequence). The CDR3 has 14 residues. The CDR3 coding sequence is TGTGCCAGCAGTTTACTAGCGGGCACAGATACGCAGTATTTT. Translating gives CASSLLAGTDTQYF.

A few counts support this clone. This sequence joins TRBV4-3 and TRBJ2-3; TRBD1 agrees at 8 bases. The CDR3 totals 21 residues. V was clipped by 2 bases and J by 3 bases; unmatched bases: 22. Germline assignment: CDR1 LGHNA and CDR2 YSLEER. The CDR3 sequence: CASSQTKPTGEWVFGTDTQYF. The CDR3 coding sequence is TGCGCCAGCAGCCAAACCAAGCCGACAGGGGAATGGGTCTTTGGTACAGATACGCAGTATTTT.

The chain joins TRBV9 to TRBJ1-1; maybe TRBD1 (6 bases). In germline, CDR1 is SGDLS, CDR2 YYNGEE. The CDR3 spans 16 residues. The V end was cut by 0 bases, the J end by 8 bases, with 20 bases between. CDR3 in DNA: TGTGCCAGCAGCGTAGTAACAGGGAGAAAAGCGCTAGAAGCTTTCTTT. The encoded protein is CASSVVTGRKALEAFF. The whole variable domain, remainder taken from reference TRBV9 and TRBJ1-1, is DSGVTQTPKHLITATGQRVTLRCSPRSGDLSVYWYQQSLDQGLQFLIQYYNGEERAKGNILERFSAQQFPDLHSELNLSSLELGDSALYFCASSVVTGRKALEAFFGQGTRLTVV.

The V gene is TRBV6-5, the J gene TRBJ2-7, with 9 bases matching TRBD1. Looked up from germline, CDR1 is MNHEY and CDR2 is SVGAGI. This CDR3 is built from 14 residues. Trimming cost V 5 bases and J 5 bases; bases outside gene matches: 7. Here the CDR3 DNA reads TGTGCCAGCAGTATGGGACAGGGCTGGGACGAGCAGTACTTC. Its protein is CASSMGQGWDEQYF.

The chain employs TRBV9 and TRBJ2-5; no definite D call. Germline loops: CDR1 SGDLS, CDR2 YYNGEE. The CDR3 has 13 residues. V lost 0 bases to trimming and J lost 3 bases, with 6 bases between them. CDR3 sequence: CASSVGAEETQYF. The CDR3 DNA is TGTGCCAGCAGCGTAGGGGCAGAAGAGACCCAGTACTTC.

As DNA, the CDR3 is TGTGCCAGCAGGATTAGCAATGAGCAGTTCTTC. It translates to CASRISNEQFF. This chain links TRBV27 with TRBJ2-1; D is unresolved. Between the trimmed V and J ends, which lost 6 bases and 6 bases, there was a span of 6 bases. Germline assignment: CDR1 MNHEY and CDR2 SMNVEV (reference sequence). The CDR3 has 11 amino acids.

The rearrangement uses TRBV18 and TRBJ1-2, with 8 positions matching TRBD1. From germline, CDR1 is KGHSH and CDR2 LQKENI. V lost 6 bases, J lost 5 bases, and 8 bases stayed unmatched. CDR3 size: 14 residues. CDR3 coding DNA: TGTGCCAGCTCCCCCGGACAGGGAGGTTATGGCTACACCTTC. Protein product: CASSPGQGGYGYTF.

This sequence joins TRBV7-2 and TRBJ2-3, with TRBD2 matching 10 bases. Looked up from germline, CDR1 is SGHTA and CDR2 is FQGNSA. Trimming removed 2 bases from V and 1 base from J; junction bases left unmatched: 6. The CDR3 totals 17 residues. CDR3 sequence (DNA): TGTGCCAGCAGCTTATTAAGCGGGGGGGCGGGCACAGATACGCAGTATTTT. This codes for CASSLLSGGAGTDTQYF.

The CDR3: CASSPGRASYNEQFF. The CDR3 DNA follows: TGTGCCAGCAGCCCGGGGAGGGCCTCCTACAATGAGCAGTTCTTC. The chain joins TRBV7-3 to TRBJ2-1; 7 bases line up with TRBD2. The CDR3 length is 15 residues. With 5 bases clipped from V and 0 bases from J, the junction kept 4 bases outside the gene matches. In germline, CDR1 is SGHTA, CDR2 FQGTGA.

V is TRBV5-6 and J is TRBJ2-5; D unresolved. This CDR3 is 12 amino acids long. Trimming cost V 4 bases and J 2 bases, with 6 bases left between them. The germline V gene encodes CDR1 SGHDT and CDR2 YYEEEE. Here the CDR3 reads CASSKQQETQYF. In DNA, the CDR3 is TGTGCCAGCAGCAAACAACAAGAGACCCAGTACTTC. Full variable domain (outside the CDR3, taken from reference TRBV5-6 and TRBJ2-5): DAGVTQSPTHLIKTRGQQVTLRCSPKSGHDTVSWYQQALGQGPQFIFQYYEEEERQRGNFPDRFSGHQFPNYSSELNVNALLLGDSALYLCASSKQQETQYFGPGTRLLVL.

This clone turned up a few times. This chain connects TRBV4-3 to TRBJ2-7; 8 bases fit TRBD2. Trimming at V came to 1 base and at J to 5 bases, leaving 10 bases not matched to a gene. CDR3 length equals 16 residues. The germline CDR1 and CDR2 sequences are LGHNA and YSLEER. CDR3 sequence reads: CASSQVIRGGVNEQYF. The CDR3 DNA follows: TGCGCCAGCAGCCAAGTAATTCGGGGGGGGGTCAACGAGCAGTACTTC.

The sample holds a few counts of this clone. J is TRBJ2-1 and V is TRBV11-3, with 9 bases that match TRBD1. J lost 4 bases, V lost 5 bases, and 3 bases had no gene match. The CDR3 loop spans 14 amino acids. Germline CDR1 is SGHNT and CDR2 is YENEEA. In DNA, the CDR3 is TGTGCCAGCAGCCAGGGACAGGGTTACAATGAGCAGTTCTTC. As protein: CASSQGQGYNEQFF.

This clone was counted between two and nine times. The V and J genes are TRBV5-4 and TRBJ2-1; TRBD2 aligns across 12 bases. The CDR3 has 14 residues. Germline CDR1 is SGHNT and CDR2 is YYREEE (reference sequence). The V and J ends lost 5 bases and 5 bases, in that order; junction bases with no gene match: 2. CDR3 sequence reads: CASRSSGGDNEQFF. CDR3 sequence (DNA): TGTGCCAGCAGATCTAGCGGGGGGGACAATGAGCAGTTCTTC.

Only a few counts were recorded for this clone. This chain connects TRBV5-4 to TRBJ2-3; 14 bases agree with TRBD2. V lost 0 bases to trimming and J lost 4 bases; unmatched junction nucleotides: 4. The CDR3 consists of 17 residues. The V gene's germline CDR1 is SGHNT and CDR2 YYREEE (reference sequence). CDR3 bases: TGTGCCAGCAGCTTGGTCGGGACTAGCGGGGGTGCAGATACGCAGTATTTT. As protein: CASSLVGTSGGADTQYF. Filled out from reference TRBV5-4 and TRBJ2-3, the complete variable domain reads ETGVTQSPTHLIKTRGQQVTLRCSSQSGHNTVSWYQQALGQGPQFIFQYYREEENGRGNFPPRFSGLQFPNYSSELNVNALELDDSALYLCASSLVGTSGGADTQYFGPGTRLTVL.

This clone turned up a few times. The gene calls are TRBV11-2 and TRBJ2-5, with unresolved D. Germline CDR1 SGHAT, CDR2 FQNNGV. This CDR3 has 15 residues. Between the trimmed V and J ends, which lost 0 bases and 5 bases, there was a span of 13 bases. The CDR3 DNA sequence: TGTGCCAGCAGCTTAGACGGAAAGGAGATGGAGACCCAGTACTTC. Encoded protein: CASSLDGKEMETQYF.

The chain recombines TRBV27 with TRBJ1-6; D is uncertain. Germline assignment: CDR1 MNHEY and CDR2 SMNVEV (reference sequence). CDR3 length equals 13 residues. V was clipped by 8 bases and J by 14 bases, with 19 bases between them. CDR3 sequence: CASQDLDRLTLHF. In DNA form, the CDR3 reads TGTGCCAGCCAAGATTTAGATCGGTTAACCCTCCACTTT.

The table lists this clone with a few counts. J is TRBJ1-5 and V is TRBV28; TRBD1 might be the D (6 bases). The germline V and J ends were trimmed by 6 bases and 4 bases, with 16 bases remaining between them. CDR3 length equals 15 residues. Germline V gene data show CDR1 as MDHEN and CDR2 as SYDVKM. The CDR3 reads CASRAPGQGNQPQHF. Written as DNA, the CDR3 is TGTGCCAGCAGGGCCCCGGGGCAGGGGAATCAGCCCCAGCATTTT. Full variable domain (missing parts from reference TRBV28 and TRBJ1-5): DVKVTQSSRYLVKRTGEKVFLECVQDMDHENMFWYRQDPGLGLRLIYFSYDVKMKEKGDIPEGYSVSREKKERFSLILESASTNQTSMYLCASRAPGQGNQPQHFGDGTRLSIL.